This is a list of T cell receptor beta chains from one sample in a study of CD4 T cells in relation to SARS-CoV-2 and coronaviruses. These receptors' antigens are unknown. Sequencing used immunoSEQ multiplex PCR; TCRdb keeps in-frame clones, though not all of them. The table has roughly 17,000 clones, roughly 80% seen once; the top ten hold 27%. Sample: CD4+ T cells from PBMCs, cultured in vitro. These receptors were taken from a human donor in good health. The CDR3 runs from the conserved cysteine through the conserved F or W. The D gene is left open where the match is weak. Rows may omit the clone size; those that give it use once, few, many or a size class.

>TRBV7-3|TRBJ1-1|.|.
TGTGCCAGCAGCTTATCGCTTTCGAATGAAGCTTTCTTT
CASSLSLSNEAFF
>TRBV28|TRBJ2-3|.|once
TGTGCCAGTAAAGGGGTACCAGATACGCAGTATTTT
CASKGVPDTQYF
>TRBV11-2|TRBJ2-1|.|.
TGTGCCAGCAGCTTAGCGGAGGGACAGCCCTACAATGAGCAGTTCTTC
CASSLAEGQPYNEQFF
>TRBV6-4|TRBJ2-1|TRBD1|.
TGTGCCAGCACCTCCGACAGGGGGAATGAGCAGTTCTTC
CASTSDRGNEQFF
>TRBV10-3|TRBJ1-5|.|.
TGTGCCATCAGTGATGGGGGGGGTTCTCAGCCCCAGCATTTT
CAISDGGGSQPQHF
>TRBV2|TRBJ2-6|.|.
TGTGCCAGCAGTCAGGGGGGTTTGACAGCCGGGGCCAACGTCCTGACTTTC
CASSQGGLTAGANVLTF
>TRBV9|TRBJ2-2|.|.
TGTGCCAGCAGCGTAGTAGGGGCCGGGGAGCTGTTTTTT
CASSVVGAGELFF
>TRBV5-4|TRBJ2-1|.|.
TGTGCCAGCAGCCCCGCCCTCATCTCCTACAATGAGCAGTTCTTC
CASSPALISYNEQFF
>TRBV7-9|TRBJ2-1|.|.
TGTGCCAGCAGCTTAGCCGGGGGTCACAATGAGCAGTTCTTC
CASSLAGGHNEQFF
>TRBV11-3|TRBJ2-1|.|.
TGTGCCAGCAGCTTAGAACCGTACAATGAGCAGTTCTTC
CASSLEPYNEQFF
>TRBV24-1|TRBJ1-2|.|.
TGTGCCACCAGTGCTGCTGGGACAAATTATGGCTACACCTTC
CATSAAGTNYGYTF
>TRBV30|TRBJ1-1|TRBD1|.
TGTGCCTGGGGAAAGGACAGGAGGACTGAAGCTTTCTTT
CAWGKDRRTEAFF
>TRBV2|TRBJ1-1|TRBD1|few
TGTGCCAGCAGTGAAAGGACAGGTAACACTGAAGCTTTCTTT
CASSERTGNTEAFF
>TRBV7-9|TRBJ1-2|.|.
TGTGCCAGCAGCTTATCTTCGGGGGGCTATGGCTACACCTTC
CASSLSSGGYGYTF
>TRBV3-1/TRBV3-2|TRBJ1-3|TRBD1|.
TGTGCCAGCAGCAGGGGACAGGGCTCTGGAAACACCATATATTTT
CASSRGQGSGNTIYF
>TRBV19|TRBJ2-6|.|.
TGTGCCAGTAGTGTCGGACGGACCTCTGGGGCCAACGTCCTGACTTTC
CASSVGRTSGANVLTF
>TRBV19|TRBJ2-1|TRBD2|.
TGTGCCAGTACATCTAGCGGGAGGTTCGGGACCTACAATGAGCAGTTCTTC
CASTSSGRFGTYNEQFF
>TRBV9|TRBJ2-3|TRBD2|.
TGTGCCAGCAGCGTAGAAATAGCGGGAGCAGATACGCAGTATTTT
CASSVEIAGADTQYF
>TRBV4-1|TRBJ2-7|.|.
TGCGCCAGCAGCCTCGGGACAATGGGGCGGCACTACGAGCAGTACTTC
CASSLGTMGRHYEQYF
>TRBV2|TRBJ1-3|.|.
TGTGCCAGCAGTGAAACCGGATTTAGGAACACCATATATTTT
CASSETGFRNTIYF
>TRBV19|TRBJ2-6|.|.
TGTGCCACCAGGGAATCTGGGGCCAACGTCCTGACTTTC
CATRESGANVLTF
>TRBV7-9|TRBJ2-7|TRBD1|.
TGTGCCAGCAGCTTAGGGACAGGGGGAAACGAGCAGTACTTC
CASSLGTGGNEQYF
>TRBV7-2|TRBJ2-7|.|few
TGTGCCAGCAGCTTAAACGCAGGGAACTCCTACGAGCAGTACTTC
CASSLNAGNSYEQYF
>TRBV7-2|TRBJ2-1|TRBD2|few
TGTGCCAGCAGCTCAGGGGGGACTAGCGGGAGTAGGGAGCAGTTCTTC
CASSSGGTSGSREQFF
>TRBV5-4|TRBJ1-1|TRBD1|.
TGTGCCAGCAGCTTAGGACAGGTGAACACTGAAGCTTTCTTT
CASSLGQVNTEAFF
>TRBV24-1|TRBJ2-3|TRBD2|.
TGTGCCACCAGTGATATGGCGGGAGGACTCTCCCCAGATACGCAGTATTTT
CATSDMAGGLSPDTQYF
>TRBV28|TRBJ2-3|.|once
TGTGCCAGCAGCCGACCGGGCGACACAGATACGCAGTATTTT
CASSRPGDTDTQYF
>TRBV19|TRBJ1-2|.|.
TGTGCCAGTGGGGGGCAGGGGAATCTCTATGGCTACACCTTC
CASGGQGNLYGYTF
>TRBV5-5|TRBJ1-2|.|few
TGTGCCAGCAGCTTGCTTGGAGGGGGAAAATATGGCTACACCTTC
CASSLLGGGKYGYTF
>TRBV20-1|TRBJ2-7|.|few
TGCAGTGCTTCACAGCCTGGCGAGCAGTACTTC
CSASQPGEQYF
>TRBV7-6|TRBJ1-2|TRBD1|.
TGTGCCAGCAGCTTAGGGGACAGGGTCGGCTATGGCTACACCTTC
CASSLGDRVGYGYTF
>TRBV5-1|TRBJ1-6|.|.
TGCGCCAGCAGCTTGGGTTGGGATTCACCCCTCCACTTT
CASSLGWDSPLHF
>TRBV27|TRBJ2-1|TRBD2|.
TGTGCCAGCAGTTTAGGTAGCGGGAGTTACAATGAGCAGTTCTTC
CASSLGSGSYNEQFF
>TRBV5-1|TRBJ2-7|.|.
TGCGCCAGCAGCTTGAACAGTAGGTACGAGCAGTACTTC
CASSLNSRYEQYF
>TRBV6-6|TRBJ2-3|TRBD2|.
TGTGCCAGCAGTTGGTCACTAGCGGGCAGCACAGATACGCAGTATTTT
CASSWSLAGSTDTQYF
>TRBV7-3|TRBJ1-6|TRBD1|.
TGTGCCAGCAGCCAAACCGGGACAGGCAATTCACCCCTCCACTTT
CASSQTGTGNSPLHF
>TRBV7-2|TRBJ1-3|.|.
TGTGCCAGCAGGTCCCGGGTGGGCGCAAGGACCATATATTTT
CASRSRVGARTIYF
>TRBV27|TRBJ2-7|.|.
TGTGCCAGCAGACCGGGACACAAATACGAGCAGTACTTC
CASRPGHKYEQYF
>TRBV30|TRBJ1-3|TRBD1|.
TGTGCCTGGAGTGTTTTCGAGACAGGGACTTTCTCTGGAAACACCATATATTTT
CAWSVFETGTFSGNTIYF
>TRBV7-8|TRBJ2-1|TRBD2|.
TGTGCCAGCACAAGGACTAGCGGGAGGGACAATGAGCAGTTCTTC
CASTRTSGRDNEQFF
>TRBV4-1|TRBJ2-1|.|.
TGCGCCAGCAGCCAGGGTCGTGGGAGCTCCTACAATGAGCAGTTCTTC
CASSQGRGSSYNEQFF
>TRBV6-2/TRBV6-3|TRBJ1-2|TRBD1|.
TGTGCCAGCAGCCCGACCCCGGACAGGGCCGTAGGCTACACCTTC
CASSPTPDRAVGYTF
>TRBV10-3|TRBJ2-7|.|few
TGTGCCATCAGTGACCACGGACGGAACCAACCCTACGAGCAGTACTTC
CAISDHGRNQPYEQYF
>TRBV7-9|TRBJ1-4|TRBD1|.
TGTGCCAGCACCAGGACAGGAGCAACTAATGAAAAACTGTTTTTT
CASTRTGATNEKLFF
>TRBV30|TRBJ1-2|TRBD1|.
TGTGCCTGGAGTCCAAAGGGGGGGACAGGGTCGCACTACACCTTC
CAWSPKGGTGSHYTF
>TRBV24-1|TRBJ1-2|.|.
TGTGCCACCAGTGATTTTAAGACAGGTTATGGCTACACCTTC
CATSDFKTGYGYTF
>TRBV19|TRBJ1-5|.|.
TGTGCCAGTAGTAAATTTATCAGAATCGCCCCCAATCAGCCCCAGCATTTT
CASSKFIRIAPNQPQHF
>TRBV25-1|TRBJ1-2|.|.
TGTGCCAGCAGTGAATTCGCGGGGGTGGGAGGCTACACCTTC
CASSEFAGVGGYTF
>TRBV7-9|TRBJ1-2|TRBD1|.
TGTGCCAGCAGCTTCAACCTCAGGGGGCAAAATCACTATGGCTACACCTTC
CASSFNLRGQNHYGYTF
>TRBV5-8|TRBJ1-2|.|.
TGTGCCAGCAGGCTCGGGGCATTGAGTGGCTACACCTTC
CASRLGALSGYTF
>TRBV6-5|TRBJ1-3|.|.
TGTGCCAGCACTTTGGAGGGATACTCTGGAAACACCATATATTTT
CASTLEGYSGNTIYF